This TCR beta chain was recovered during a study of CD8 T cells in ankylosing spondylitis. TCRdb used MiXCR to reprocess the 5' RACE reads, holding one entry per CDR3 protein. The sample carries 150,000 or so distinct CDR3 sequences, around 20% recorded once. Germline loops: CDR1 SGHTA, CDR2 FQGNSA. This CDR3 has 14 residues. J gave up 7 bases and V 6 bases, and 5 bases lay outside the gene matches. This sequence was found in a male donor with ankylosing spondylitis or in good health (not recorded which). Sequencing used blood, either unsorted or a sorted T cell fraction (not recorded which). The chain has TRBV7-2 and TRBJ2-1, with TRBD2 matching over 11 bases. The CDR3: CASRGLAARNEQFF. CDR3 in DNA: TGTGCCAGCAGGGGACTAGCGGCCCGTAATGAGCAGTTCTTC.